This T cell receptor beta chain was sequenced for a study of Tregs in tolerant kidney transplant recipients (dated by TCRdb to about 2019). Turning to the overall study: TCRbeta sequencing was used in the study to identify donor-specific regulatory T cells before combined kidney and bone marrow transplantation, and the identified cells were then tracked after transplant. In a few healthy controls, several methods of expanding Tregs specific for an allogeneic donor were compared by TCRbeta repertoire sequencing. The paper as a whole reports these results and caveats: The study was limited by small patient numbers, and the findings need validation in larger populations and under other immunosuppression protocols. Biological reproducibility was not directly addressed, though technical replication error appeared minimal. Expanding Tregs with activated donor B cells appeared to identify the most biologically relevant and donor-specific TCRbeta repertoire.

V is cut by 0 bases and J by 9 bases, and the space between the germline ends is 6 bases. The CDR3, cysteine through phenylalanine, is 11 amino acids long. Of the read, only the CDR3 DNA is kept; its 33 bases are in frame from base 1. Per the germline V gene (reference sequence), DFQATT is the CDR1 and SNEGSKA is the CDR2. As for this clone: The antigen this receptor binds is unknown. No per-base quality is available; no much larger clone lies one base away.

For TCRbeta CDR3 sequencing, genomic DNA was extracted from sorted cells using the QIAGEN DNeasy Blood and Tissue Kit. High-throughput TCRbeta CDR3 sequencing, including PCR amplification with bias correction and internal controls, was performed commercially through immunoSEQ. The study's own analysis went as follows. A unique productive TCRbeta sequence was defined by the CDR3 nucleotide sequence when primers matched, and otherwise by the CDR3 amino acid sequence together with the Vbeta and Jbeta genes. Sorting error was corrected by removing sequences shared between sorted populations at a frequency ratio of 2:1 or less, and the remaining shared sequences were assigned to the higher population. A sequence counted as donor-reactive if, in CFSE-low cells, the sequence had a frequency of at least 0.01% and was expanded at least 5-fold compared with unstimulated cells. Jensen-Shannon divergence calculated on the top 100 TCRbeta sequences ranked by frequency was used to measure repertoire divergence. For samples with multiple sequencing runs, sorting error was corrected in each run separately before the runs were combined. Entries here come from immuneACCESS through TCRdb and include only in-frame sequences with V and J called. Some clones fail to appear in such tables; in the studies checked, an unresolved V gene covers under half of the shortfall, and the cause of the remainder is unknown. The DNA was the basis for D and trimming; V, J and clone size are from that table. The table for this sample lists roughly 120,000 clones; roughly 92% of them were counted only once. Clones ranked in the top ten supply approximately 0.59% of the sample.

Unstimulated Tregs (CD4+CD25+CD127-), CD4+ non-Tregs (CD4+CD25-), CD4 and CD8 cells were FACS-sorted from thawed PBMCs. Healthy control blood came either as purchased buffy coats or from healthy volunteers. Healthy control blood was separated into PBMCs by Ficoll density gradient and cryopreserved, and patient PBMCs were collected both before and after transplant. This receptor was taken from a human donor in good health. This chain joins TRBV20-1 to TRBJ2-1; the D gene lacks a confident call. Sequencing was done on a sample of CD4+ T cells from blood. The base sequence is TGCAGTGCTAGAGATTCCCCTGAGCAGTTCTTC. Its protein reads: CSARDSPEQFF.